This is a list of T cell receptor beta chains from one sample in a study of T-cell reconstitution after alpha-beta-depleted transplantation in children. MiXCR was run by TCRdb on the PCR reads, yielding one entry per CDR3 protein. Counted here are around 490,000 distinct CDR3 sequences, about an eighth occurring once; the ten biggest clones make up 13% to 15%. Here the sequenced sample was PBMCs, mostly from graft donor cells, taken 180 days after TCRalphabeta/CD19-depleted stem cell transplant. The receptors stem from a female patient younger than 10 who had a stem cell transplant for aplastic anemia, so the T cells may come from the graft donor. Both conserved end residues are part of each CDR3. The D gene is left open where the match is weak. Clone size appears in some rows only: once, few, many, or a class for an expanded clone.

d_call	j_call	v_call	clone_size	cdr3_aa	cdr3_nt
TRBD2	TRBJ2-1	TRBV7-3	.	CASSTLAGGLHNEQFF	TGTGCCAGCAGCACACTAGCGGGAGGACTACACAATGAGCAGTTCTTC
TRBD1	TRBJ1-5	TRBV5-4	few	CASSPGQGLGQPQHF	TGTGCCAGCAGCCCGGGACAGGGATTAGGTCAGCCCCAGCATTTT
.	TRBJ2-3	TRBV7-6	.	CASSLVLGPRYQEDTQYF	TGTGCCAGCAGCTTAGTTTTGGGCCCCAGGTACCAGGAGGATACGCAGTATTTT
.	TRBJ1-5	TRBV30	.	CAWSGQPNQPQHF	TGTGCCTGGAGTGGACAGCCAAATCAGCCCCAGCATTTT
.	TRBJ1-1	TRBV29-1	.	CSVEQGGAFF	TGCAGCGTTGAACAGGGTGGAGCTTTCTTT
TRBD2	TRBJ2-5	TRBV28	.	CASSFPGTSGETQYF	TGTGCCAGCAGTTTTCCCGGGACTAGCGGAGAGACCCAGTACTTC
TRBD2	TRBJ2-1	TRBV19	once	CASSIVSGSPNEQFF	TGTGCCAGTAGTATAGTAAGCGGGAGTCCCAATGAGCAGTTCTTC
.	TRBJ1-1	TRBV29-1	many	CSVEPTPNTEAFF	TGCAGCGTTGAACCGACACCGAACACTGAAGCTTTCTTT
TRBD1	TRBJ2-4	TRBV7-3	.	CASSAGQENIQYF	TGTGCCAGCAGCGCAGGACAGGAAAACATTCAGTACTTC
TRBD2	TRBJ2-1	TRBV20-1	.	CSPPLARLRNEQFF	TGCAGTCCACCACTAGCGCGACTCCGTAATGAGCAGTTCTTC
TRBD1	TRBJ2-7	TRBV5-4	.	CASSSRDRAHEQYF	TGTGCCAGCAGCTCCCGGGACAGGGCCCACGAGCAGTACTTC
.	TRBJ2-4	TRBV29-1	many	CSVGHRGGDIQYF	TGCAGCGTTGGCCACAGGGGAGGGGACATTCAGTACTTC
.	TRBJ1-1	TRBV11-3	few	CASSPRLGSRAFF	TGTGCCAGCAGCCCCCGCCTGGGAAGTAGAGCTTTCTTT
TRBD1	TRBJ2-6	TRBV5-1	few	CASSSVFTGGAGANVLTF	TGCGCCAGCAGCTCAGTATTTACAGGGGGCGCTGGGGCCAACGTCCTGACTTTC
.	TRBJ2-5	TRBV24-1	few	CATSDEQRRETQYF	TGTGCCACCAGTGATGAGCAAAGGAGGGAGACCCAGTACTTC
.	TRBJ2-1	TRBV2	few	CASSFLAFSYNEQFF	TGTGCCAGCAGTTTCCTAGCGTTTTCCTACAATGAGCAGTTCTTC
TRBD2	TRBJ2-3	TRBV29-1	few	CSVEAGGLAVSHTQYF	TGCAGCGTTGAAGCAGGCGGACTAGCGGTATCTCATACGCAGTATTTT
TRBD2	TRBJ2-2	TRBV9	.	CASSEGYLWEGLGGELFF	TGTGCCAGCAGCGAGGGGTATTTGTGGGAGGGCCTTGGCGGGGAGCTGTTTTTT
TRBD2	TRBJ2-1	TRBV5-1	few	CASNEPTSLAGGPNNEQFF	TGCGCCAGCAACGAACCGACTTCACTAGCGGGAGGGCCAAACAATGAGCAGTTCTTC
.	TRBJ2-1	TRBV15	few	CATRESSSYNEQFF	TGTGCCACCAGAGAGAGTAGCTCCTACAATGAGCAGTTCTTC
.	TRBJ2-7	TRBV4-3	.	CASSHGFATYEQYF	TGCGCCAGCAGTCACGGATTTGCAACCTACGAGCAGTACTTC
TRBD2	TRBJ2-3	TRBV6-5	few	CASSYSMTSGVSSTDTQYF	TGTGCCAGCAGTTACTCGATGACTAGCGGGGTGTCTAGCACAGATACGCAGTATTTT
TRBD2	TRBJ2-1	TRBV5-1	.	CASSSMTSGTSSYNEQFF	TGCGCCAGCAGCTCCATGACTAGCGGGACGAGCTCCTACAATGAGCAGTTCTTC
TRBD1	TRBJ1-1	TRBV5-6	.	CASSSGTGVAFF	TGTGCCAGCAGCAGCGGGACAGGGGTAGCTTTCTTT
.	TRBJ2-5	TRBV11-2	.	CASSLGDYQETQYF	TGTGCCAGCAGCTTAGGAGACTACCAAGAGACCCAGTACTTC
TRBD2	TRBJ2-7	TRBV20-1	.	CSANSLDYWTSGTYEQYF	TGCAGTGCTAATAGCCTCGACTATTGGACTAGCGGGACTTACGAGCAGTACTTC
.	TRBJ2-2	TRBV6-5	many	CASSYRGTGELFF	TGTGCCAGCAGTTATCGGGGGACCGGGGAGCTGTTTTTT
.	TRBJ1-1	TRBV7-2	.	CASSLERTGLTEAFF	TGTGCCAGCAGCTTAGAACGGACTGGGCTCACTGAAGCTTTCTTT
.	TRBJ1-5	TRBV7-6	many	CASSLDTGLNQPQHF	TGTGCCAGCAGCTTAGATACGGGACTCAATCAGCCCCAGCATTTT
.	TRBJ1-3	TRBV20-1	few	CSASFTRGSGNTIYF	TGCAGTGCTAGCTTTACTCGGGGATCTGGAAACACCATATATTTT
TRBD1	TRBJ2-1	TRBV7-9	many	CASTLRQGTYNEQFF	TGTGCCAGCACCCTAAGACAGGGTACTTACAATGAGCAGTTCTTC
.	TRBJ2-2	TRBV7-2	.	CASSRTGIAGELFF	TGTGCCAGCAGCCGTACAGGGATCGCCGGGGAGCTGTTTTTT
TRBD2	TRBJ2-3	TRBV29-1	.	CSVATLRPSGRAVGTDTQYF	TGCAGCGTCGCCACCCTGCGGCCTAGCGGGAGGGCGGTTGGGACAGATACGCAGTATTTT
.	TRBJ2-5	TRBV29-1	.	CSVVDEQETQYF	TGCAGCGTTGTCGACGAACAAGAGACCCAGTACTTC
.	TRBJ2-7	TRBV13	.	CASSFGWGALNEQYF	TGTGCCAGCAGCTTCGGGTGGGGGGCGCTTAACGAGCAGTACTTC
TRBD2	TRBJ2-1	TRBV5-1	.	CASTGLAGDNEQFF	TGCGCCAGCACGGGACTAGCGGGAGACAATGAGCAGTTCTTC
.	TRBJ2-1	TRBV20-1	many	CSARRQSSYNEQFF	TGCAGTGCTAGAAGGCAGAGCTCCTACAATGAGCAGTTCTTC
.	TRBJ1-5	TRBV20-1	.	CSARRRAQFLGVPGQPQHF	TGCAGTGCTAGAAGGAGGGCTCAGTTTCTTGGAGTTCCAGGACAGCCCCAGCATTTT
.	TRBJ1-5	TRBV20-1	few	CSASKGTASNQPQHF	TGCAGTGCTAGTAAAGGGACGGCTAGCAATCAGCCCCAGCATTTT
.	TRBJ1-1	TRBV27	once	CASSPTVRIGAEAFF	TGTGCCAGCAGCCCTACCGTTCGGATAGGGGCTGAAGCTTTCTTT
TRBD2	TRBJ2-3	TRBV20-1	few	CSARQIVAGVTDTQYF	TGCAGTGCTAGACAAATAGTAGCGGGAGTGACGGATACGCAGTATTTT
.	TRBJ2-7	TRBV7-8	many	CASCPTGGLYEQYF	TGTGCCAGCTGCCCCACCGGGGGTCTCTACGAGCAGTACTTC
.	TRBJ2-3	TRBV5-6	few	CASSFGGVWARTDTQYF	TGTGCCAGCAGCTTTGGTGGGGTTTGGGCCCGCACAGATACGCAGTATTTT
TRBD1	TRBJ2-7	TRBV11-1	many	CASSLDRELTYEQYF	TGTGCCAGCAGCCTCGACAGGGAGCTGACCTACGAGCAGTACTTC
TRBD2	TRBJ2-1	TRBV10-3	.	CAIRVAGGPYNEQFF	TGTGCCATCAGGGTAGCGGGAGGACCCTACAATGAGCAGTTCTTC
.	TRBJ2-1	TRBV7-2	.	CASSLVTRLAYNEQFF	TGTGCCAGCAGCTTAGTTACTCGACTAGCCTACAATGAGCAGTTCTTC
TRBD1	TRBJ2-7	TRBV11-2	few	CASSFRQGYHEQYF	TGTGCCAGCAGCTTCCGACAGGGGTACCACGAGCAGTACTTC
TRBD1	TRBJ2-1	TRBV12-5	few	CASGFWKGTANNEQFF	TGTGCTAGTGGTTTCTGGAAGGGGACAGCTAACAATGAGCAGTTCTTC
TRBD1	TRBJ1-2	TRBV6-1	few	CASRPRDRGYYGYTF	TGTGCCAGCAGGCCCAGGGACAGGGGGTACTATGGCTACACCTTC
.	TRBJ1-1	TRBV20-1	.	CSARLGGNLNTEAFF	TGCAGTGCTAGACTAGGCGGAAACTTGAACACTGAAGCTTTCTTT